This T cell receptor beta chain was identified during a study of chemoradiotherapy in HPV16-positive cancers. As for this clone: Its antigen remains unknown.

The table came from immunoSEQ multiplex PCR; TCRdb's copy has only in-frame clones and leaves some out. The sample lists some 30,000 clones; roughly 86% were seen once. Overall study findings and caveats: Candidate HPV-specific clones and E7-related TCR motifs grew in tumor during treatment.

The V gene's germline CDR1 is SGHAT and CDR2 FQNNGV. The CDR3 totals 16 residues. V was clipped by 5 bases and J by 10 bases; unmatched bases: 14. This chain links TRBV11-2 with TRBJ2-1, with 10 bases aligning to TRBD2. The sequence came from a human donor with HPV-associated anogenital cancer. This material consisted of blood, taken from a patient who underwent chemoradiotherapy. DNA of the CDR3: TGTGCCAGCAGCCAAGATAAGGTAGCGGGGGGTCAAGAGCAGTTCTTC. It is translated as CASSQDKVAGGQEQFF.